This TCR beta chain was captured in a study of control samples from healthy donors and cancer patients. Sequencing was performed with immunoSEQ multiplex PCR; in TCRdb, only in-frame clones are kept and a portion is missing. Of 90,000 to 100,000 clones listed, 82% are singletons. This clone was counted once. CDR1 LNHDA and CDR2 SQIVND come from the germline V gene (reference sequence). The CDR3 runs 15 residues. V was clipped by 6 bases and J by 4 bases; unmatched bases: 10. The chain combines TRBV19 with TRBJ2-5, with 8 bases matching TRBD2. This TCR came from a man aged 55 to 69 in good health. The sequenced material came from blood. CDR3 sequence: CASSPGGGLGETQYF. CDR3 bases: TGTGCCAGTAGCCCGGGCGGGGGGCTAGGAGAGACCCAGTACTTC.